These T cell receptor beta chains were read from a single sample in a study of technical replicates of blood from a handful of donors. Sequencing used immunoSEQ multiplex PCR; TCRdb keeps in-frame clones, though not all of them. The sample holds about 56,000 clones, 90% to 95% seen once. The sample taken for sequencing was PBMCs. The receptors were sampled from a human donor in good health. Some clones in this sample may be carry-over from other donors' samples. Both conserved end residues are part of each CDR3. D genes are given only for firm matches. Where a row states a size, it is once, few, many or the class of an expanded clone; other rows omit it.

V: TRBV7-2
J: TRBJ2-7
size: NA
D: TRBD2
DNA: TGTGCCAGCAGCTTAGGTCTAGCGGGGTCTGACGAGCAGTACTTC
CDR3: CASSLGLAGSDEQYF

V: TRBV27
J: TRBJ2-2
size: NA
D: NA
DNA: TGTGCCAGCAGTCAAATTTGGCTGGCAGGAAACACCGGGGAGCTGTTTTTT
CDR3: CASSQIWLAGNTGELFF

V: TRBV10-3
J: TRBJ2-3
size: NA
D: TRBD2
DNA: TGTGCCATCAAGCGGGGGTTCACAGATACGCAGTATTTT
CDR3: CAIKRGFTDTQYF

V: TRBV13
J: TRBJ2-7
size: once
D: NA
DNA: TGTGCCAGCCGCGGACAGGAGGGCTACGAGCAGTACTTC
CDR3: CASRGQEGYEQYF

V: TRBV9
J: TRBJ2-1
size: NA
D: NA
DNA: TGTGCCAGCAGCGACCAAACGTTAACTGCCTTGAGGAGCTCCTACAATGAGCAGTTCTTC
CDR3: CASSDQTLTALRSSYNEQFF

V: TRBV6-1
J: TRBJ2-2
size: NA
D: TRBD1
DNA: TGTGCCAGCATAAACAGGGGTGAGGCCGGGGAGCTGTTTTTT
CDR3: CASINRGEAGELFF

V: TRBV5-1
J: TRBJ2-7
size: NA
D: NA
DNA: TGCGCCAGCGCATTCCTTAAAGGACAGTCCTTATACGAGCAGTACTTC
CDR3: CASAFLKGQSLYEQYF

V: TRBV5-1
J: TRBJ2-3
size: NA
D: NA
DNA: TGCGCCAGCAGCTTGGGGGACTTTCCAGATACGCAGTATTTT
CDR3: CASSLGDFPDTQYF

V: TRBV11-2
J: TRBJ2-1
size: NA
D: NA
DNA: TGTGCCAGCAGCTTAGATTTGGCGACAAATGAGCAGTTCTTC
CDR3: CASSLDLATNEQFF

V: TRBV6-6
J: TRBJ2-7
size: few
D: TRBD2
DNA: TGTGCCAGCAGTTACGGTAGCGGGAGCTACGAGCAGTACTTC
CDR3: CASSYGSGSYEQYF

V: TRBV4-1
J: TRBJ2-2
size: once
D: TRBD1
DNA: TGCGCCAGCAGCCACGAGGACAGGGGAAACACCGGGGAGCTGTTTTTT
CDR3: CASSHEDRGNTGELFF

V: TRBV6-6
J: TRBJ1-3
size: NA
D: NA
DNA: TGTGCCAGCACTCCCCAGGGATTTAGCTCTGGAAACACCATATATTTT
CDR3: CASTPQGFSSGNTIYF

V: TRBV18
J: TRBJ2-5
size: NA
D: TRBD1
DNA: TGTGCCAGCTCACCACCGTCGCGACAGGGGATCCGAGAGACCCAGTACTTC
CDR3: CASSPPSRQGIRETQYF

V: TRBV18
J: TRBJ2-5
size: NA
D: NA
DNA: TGTGCCAGCTCACCACTTCGACCCATCGCGGAGCGGGAGACCCAGTACTTC
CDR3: CASSPLRPIAERETQYF

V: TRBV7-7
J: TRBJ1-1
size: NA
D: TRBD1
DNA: TGTGCCAGCAGCTTAAGACAGGGGACTGAAGCTTTCTTT
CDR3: CASSLRQGTEAFF

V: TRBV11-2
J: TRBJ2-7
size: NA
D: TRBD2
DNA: TGTGCCAGCAGCTTGCTACTAGCGGGCGAGCAGTACTTC
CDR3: CASSLLLAGEQYF

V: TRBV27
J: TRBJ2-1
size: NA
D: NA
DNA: TGTGCCAGCAGTTTTGCGGGGCTTTCCTACAATGAGCAGTTCTTC
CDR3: CASSFAGLSYNEQFF

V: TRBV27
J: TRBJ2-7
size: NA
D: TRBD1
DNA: TGTGCCAGCAGTTTATCTGCAGGGGGCGAGCAGTACTTC
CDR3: CASSLSAGGEQYF

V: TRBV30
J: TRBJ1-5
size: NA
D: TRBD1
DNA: TGTGCCTGGAGTCTGGGACAGGGGAGTCAGCCCCAGCATTTT
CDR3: CAWSLGQGSQPQHF

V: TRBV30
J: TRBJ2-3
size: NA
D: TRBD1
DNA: TGTGCCTGGAGTGAGGACAGGGGAATAGATACGCAGTATTTT
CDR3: CAWSEDRGIDTQYF

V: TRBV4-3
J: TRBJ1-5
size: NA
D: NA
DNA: TGCGCCAGCAGTCAGGAAGCGGGTCAGCCCCAGCATTTT
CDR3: CASSQEAGQPQHF

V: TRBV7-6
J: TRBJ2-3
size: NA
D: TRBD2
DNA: TGTGCCAGCAGTCTCTTAGTAGCGGGAAGAGATACGCAGTATTTT
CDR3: CASSLLVAGRDTQYF

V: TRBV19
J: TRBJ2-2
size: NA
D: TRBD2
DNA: TGTGCCAGTAGTATAACCCTAGCGGGCTCGAACACCGGGGAGCTGTTTTTT
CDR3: CASSITLAGSNTGELFF

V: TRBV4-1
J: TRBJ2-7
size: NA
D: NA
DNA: TGCGCCAGCAGCCAACATATGAACAGGGATCCTCCCCGCGAGCAGTACTTC
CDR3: CASSQHMNRDPPREQYF

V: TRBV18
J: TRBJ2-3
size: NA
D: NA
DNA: TGTGCCAGCTCACCAGGGGGCGCCAGCACAGATACGCAGTATTTT
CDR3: CASSPGGASTDTQYF

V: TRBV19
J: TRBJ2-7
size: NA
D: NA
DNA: TGTGCCAGTAGTATAATGGATAGCGGTGAGACCTACGAGCAGTACTTC
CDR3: CASSIMDSGETYEQYF

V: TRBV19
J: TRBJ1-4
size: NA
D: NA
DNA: TGTGCCAGTAGTATTTCGGGGGGACCAACTAATGAAAAACTGTTTTTT
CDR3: CASSISGGPTNEKLFF

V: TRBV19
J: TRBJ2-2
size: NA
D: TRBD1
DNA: TGTGCCAGTAGTACGGGACAGGGGAAGGCCACCGGGGAGCTGTTTTTT
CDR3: CASSTGQGKATGELFF

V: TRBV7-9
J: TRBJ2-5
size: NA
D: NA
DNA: TGTGCCAGCAGCCCTCTCGGGGCGGGGAAAGAGACCCAGTACTTC
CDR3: CASSPLGAGKETQYF

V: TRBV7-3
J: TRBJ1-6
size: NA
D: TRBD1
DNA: TGTGCCAGCAGCACCACAGGGGGCTTAGGTTCACCCCTCCACTTT
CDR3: CASSTTGGLGSPLHF

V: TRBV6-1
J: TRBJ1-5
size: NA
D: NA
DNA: TGTGCCAGCAGTGAAGTTATTGAGGATTATAGCAATCAGCCCCAGCATTTT
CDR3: CASSEVIEDYSNQPQHF